These 27 T cell receptor beta chains originate from one sample sequenced in a study of blood T cell repertoires in COVID-19. Using immunoSEQ multiplex PCR, the repertoire was profiled, and TCRdb retains in-frame clones only, with some absent. The data hold over 350,000 clones, with more than 80% observed a single time. Source material: peripheral blood. The receptors here all came from a woman aged 25 to 39 with active or convalescent COVID-19.

The J gene is TRBJ1-3, the V gene TRBV30; unclear D gene. V was cut by 2 bases and J by 8 bases, with 13 bases left in between. Germline CDR1 is GTSNPN and CDR2 is SVGIG (reference sequence). This CDR3 contains 13 residues. The DNA for the CDR3 is TGTGCCTGGAGTAAAATAATGCGGGACACCATATATTTT. Protein product: CAWSKIMRDTIYF.

The CDR3 spells CSVEGSLAGVREQYF. CDR3 DNA: TGCAGCGTTGAAGGGTCGCTAGCGGGAGTTCGAGAGCAGTACTTC. The chain combines TRBV29-1 with TRBJ2-7, with 10 bases identical to TRBD2. The CDR3 sequence is 15 residues long. V trimming: 1 base; J trimming: 7 bases; junction bases outside the gene matches: 10. Per the germline V gene, CDR1 is SQVTM and CDR2 is ANQGSEA.

The J gene is TRBJ1-5, the V gene TRBV7-8, with D possibly being TRBD1 (5 bases). The CDR3 length is 14 residues. V was pared by 10 bases and J by 6 bases, with 19 bases between. Germline CDR1 is SGHVS and CDR2 is FQNEAQ. CDR3 region: CATKSGRGGQPQHF. CDR3 DNA: TGTGCCACTAAATCAGGGAGGGGTGGTCAGCCCCAGCATTTT.

CDR3 sequence: CASTGTEYNEQFF. The CDR3 bases are TGTGCCAGTACGGGGACAGAATACAATGAGCAGTTCTTC. The V and J genes are TRBV19 and TRBJ2-1, with 7 bases matching TRBD1. The CDR3 has 13 amino acids. The germline CDR1 and CDR2 sequences are LNHDA and SQIVND (reference sequence). V lost 7 bases and J lost 4; bases outside the gene matches: 4.

This chain links TRBV28 with TRBJ1-1, with TRBD1 matching over 7 bases. The germline CDR1 and CDR2 sequences are MDHEN and SYDVKM. This CDR3 is built from 12 residues. Unmatched junction bases numbered 8, after V lost 5 bases and J lost 11 bases. Here the CDR3 DNA reads TGTGCCAGCAGTGACCTACAGGGGCCGGCTTTCTTT. It specifies CASSDLQGPAFF. Full variable domain (rest looked up from reference TRBV28 and TRBJ1-1): DVKVTQSSRYLVKRTGEKVFLECVQDMDHENMFWYRQDPGLGLRLIYFSYDVKMKEKGDIPEGYSVSREKKERFSLILESASTNQTSMYLCASSDLQGPAFFGQGTRLTVV.

This chain uses TRBV5-8 with TRBJ1-5; 8 positions match TRBD1. The CDR3 sequence is 18 residues long. Germline loops: CDR1 SGHTS, CDR2 YDEGEE. Germline trimming cut 3 bases from V and 0 bases from J; bases unmatched to any gene: 11. The CDR3 loop is CASSSRGRTSYSNQPQHF. CDR3 nucleotide sequence: TGTGCCAGCAGCTCCAGGGGGCGAACCTCCTATAGCAATCAGCCCCAGCATTTT.

The chain couples TRBV7-9 to TRBJ1-2; 7 nucleotides line up with TRBD1. V shed 5 bases and J 2 bases; nucleotides not matched to a gene: 11. The CDR3 extends over 16 amino acids. Germline loops: CDR1 SEHNR, CDR2 FQNEAQ (reference sequence). The CDR3 reads CASSLHPGQINYGYTF. In nucleotides, the CDR3 is TGTGCCAGCAGCCTCCACCCGGGACAGATCAACTATGGCTACACCTTC.

Comments on this clone: One junction end does not reproduce the germline sequence, and a read error may be involved. CDR3 bases: TGTGCCTGGAGTGTAGGGGACACTGGGGAGCTGTTTTTT. This translates into CAWSVGDTGELFF. The chain employs TRBV30 and TRBJ2-2; TRBD1 is a possible D gene (6 bases). The CDR3 contains 13 residues. Germline V gene data show CDR1 as GTSNPN and CDR2 as SVGIG (reference sequence).

CDR3 loop: CASRGEAYSNQPQHF. In DNA form, the CDR3 reads TGTGCCAGCCGGGGAGAAGCTTATAGCAATCAGCCCCAGCATTTT. V and J are TRBV27 and TRBJ1-5; no definite D call. The CDR3 totals 15 residues. Per the germline V gene, CDR1 is MNHEY and CDR2 is SMNVEV (reference sequence). V lost 8 bases and J 0 bases, leaving 14 bases between the germline ends.

V is TRBV23-1 and J is TRBJ1-2, with 7 bases fitting TRBD1. TRBV23-1 is marked as an open reading frame, function uncertain. The length of the CDR3 is 13 residues. V was clipped by 10 bases and J by 0 bases; unmatched bases: 5. The CDR3 region has the DNA TGCGCCACCCAGACAGGGCCTAACTATGGCTACACCTTC. Translation: CATQTGPNYGYTF.

This chain connects TRBV6-5 to TRBJ1-5; D unclear. The ends were cut back, 4 bases at V and 7 bases at J, with 14 bases in the middle. In germline, CDR1 is MNHEY, CDR2 SVGAGI. This CDR3 contains 14 residues. In DNA form, the CDR3 reads TGTGCCAGCAGTTGGGCACCCACAGAGCAGCCCCAGCATTTT. The encoded protein is CASSWAPTEQPQHF.

V usage is TRBV9 and J usage is TRBJ2-3; 8 bases are a match to TRBD2. The germline V gene encodes CDR1 SGDLS and CDR2 YYNGEE. V shed 5 bases and J 6 bases; nucleotides not matched to a gene: 11. This CDR3 is 15 amino acids long. CDR3 sequence reads: CASSEGAGVVDTQYF. The DNA of the CDR3 is TGTGCCAGCAGTGAGGGAGCGGGAGTGGTTGATACGCAGTATTTT.

The rearrangement links TRBV21-1 to TRBJ2-1; the DNA was not used to check the table's D call, TRBD1. TRBV21-1 is noted as a pseudogene. This CDR3 has 15 amino acids. The DNA of the CDR3 is TGTGCCTCCCGTCCCCCAGGTCGCTCCTACAATGAGCAGTTCTTC. This gives the protein CASRPPGRSYNEQFF.

This rearrangement joins TRBV7-2 to TRBJ1-5; perhaps TRBD1 as D (5 bases). The V gene's germline CDR1 is SGHTA and CDR2 FQGNSA. The CDR3 runs 15 residues. V was shortened by 4 bases and J by 5 bases, with 15 bases between the two germline ends. The CDR3 bases are TGTGCCAGCAGCTCTGGGGTCGGGGGAGATCAGCCCCAGCATTTT. It encodes CASSSGVGGDQPQHF.

The genes are TRBV28 and TRBJ2-7, with 7 bases fitting TRBD1. This CDR3 is built from 15 residues. V lost 7 bases and J lost 1; bases outside the gene matches: 10. CDR1 and CDR2 (germline): MDHEN, SYDVKM. The CDR3: CASTLAGTASYEQYF. DNA of the CDR3: TGTGCCAGCACCCTCGCAGGGACAGCTTCCTACGAGCAGTACTTC. The complete variable domain, with remaining parts taken from reference TRBV28 and TRBJ2-7, reads DVKVTQSSRYLVKRTGEKVFLECVQDMDHENMFWYRQDPGLGLRLIYFSYDVKMKEKGDIPEGYSVSREKKERFSLILESASTNQTSMYLCASTLAGTASYEQYFGPGTRLTVT.

V gene TRBV7-7 combines with J gene TRBJ2-1, with 9 bases identical to TRBD2. Germline assignment: CDR1 SSHAT and CDR2 FNYEAQ (reference sequence). The CDR3 has 15 residues. J gave up 7 bases and V 5 bases, and 9 bases lay outside the gene matches. In nucleotides, the CDR3 is TGTGCCAGCAGCCCCTATAGCGGGAGCGGGAATGAGCAGTTCTTC. Amino acids: CASSPYSGSGNEQFF. Full variable domain (rest looked up from reference TRBV7-7 and TRBJ2-1): GAGVSQSPRYKVTKRGQDVTLRCDPISSHATLYWYQQALGQGPEFLTYFNYEAQPDKSGLPSDRFSAERPEGSISTLTIQRTEQRDSAMYRCASSPYSGSGNEQFFGPGTRLTVL.

The chain is built from TRBV6-5 and TRBJ1-1; perhaps TRBD1 as D (6 bases). Germline V gene lookup returns CDR1 MNHEY and CDR2 SVGAGI. The CDR3 loop spans 14 amino acids. The CDR3 nucleotides read TGTGTTGGGGGCAGACCTTTGGGAAACACTGAAGCTTTCTTT. Protein: CVGGRPLGNTEAFF.

The chain is built from TRBV29-1 and TRBJ1-2, with D tentatively TRBD1 (5 bases). CDR3 size: 11 residues. The germline gives CDR1 SQVTM, CDR2 ANQGSEA. Trimming took off 7 bases at V and 5 bases at J, with 11 bases between the two ends. The CDR3 DNA sequence: TGCAGCGCCTGGGGCTCTTATGGCTACACCTTC. Translated, it gives CSAWGSYGYTF.

This clone has just a few counts. The genes are TRBV3-1 (or the pseudogene TRBV3-2) and TRBJ2-2; 7 nucleotides match TRBD1. Germline lookup yields CDR1 LGHDT and CDR2 YNNKEL (reference sequence). V shed 1 base and J 4 bases; nucleotides not matched to a gene: 9. This CDR3 is 17 amino acids long. The DNA of the CDR3 is TGTGCCAGCAGCCAAGGACCGGGACAGATTTTCACCGGGGAGCTGTTTTTT. This encodes CASSQGPGQIFTGELFF.

This clone was seen a handful of times. The J gene is TRBJ1-1, the V gene TRBV5-1; a weak D match, TRBD1 (6 bases). Germline assignment: CDR1 SGHRS and CDR2 YFSETQ. Trimming stripped 4 bases from V and 3 bases from J, with 25 bases between. The CDR3 length is 18 residues. CDR3: CASSLQQGVRVKDTEAFF. CDR3 DNA: TGCGCCAGCAGCCTACAACAGGGAGTACGGGTGAAGGACACTGAAGCTTTCTTT.

The genes are TRBV5-4 and TRBJ2-5; 8 nucleotides match TRBD1. In germline, CDR1 is SGHNT, CDR2 YYREEE (reference sequence). The CDR3 contains 17 residues. J was trimmed by 4 bases and V by 2 bases; bases with no gene match: 13. This CDR3 is CASSLRDRPISRETQYF. CDR3 in DNA: TGTGCCAGCAGCTTACGGGACAGGCCGATAAGTCGAGAGACCCAGTACTTC. Full variable domain (outside the CDR3, taken from reference TRBV5-4 and TRBJ2-5): ETGVTQSPTHLIKTRGQQVTLRCSSQSGHNTVSWYQQALGQGPQFIFQYYREEENGRGNFPPRFSGLQFPNYSSELNVNALELDDSALYLCASSLRDRPISRETQYFGPGTRLLVL.

The chain uses TRBV7-8 and TRBJ1-3; the D is unclear. The length of the CDR3 is 13 residues. Germline V gene lookup returns CDR1 SGHVS and CDR2 FQNEAQ. V gave up 5 bases and J gave up 1 base, with 6 bases separating them. The CDR3 nucleotides read TGTGCCAGCAGCGTCGGGTCTGGAAACACCATATATTTT. Residues: CASSVGSGNTIYF.

J is TRBJ1-2 and V is TRBV2; TRBD1 agrees at 10 bases. Looked up from germline, CDR1 is SNHLY and CDR2 is FYNNEI. V trimming: 7 bases; J trimming: 4 bases; junction bases outside the gene matches: 6. The CDR3 covers 14 residues. This CDR3 reads CASIPGQGPYGYTF. The CDR3 nucleotides read TGTGCCAGCATCCCGGGACAGGGGCCCTATGGCTACACCTTC. The full variable domain, with the rest looked up from reference TRBV2 and TRBJ1-2, is EPEVTQTPSHQVTQMGQEVILRCVPISNHLYFYWYRQILGQKVEFLVSFYNNEISEKSEIFDDQFSVERPDGSNFTLKIRSTKLEDSAMYFCASIPGQGPYGYTFGSGTRLTVV.

The V gene is TRBV7-9, the J gene TRBJ1-3; D is perhaps TRBD1 (5 bases). From germline, CDR1 is SEHNR and CDR2 FQNEAQ (reference sequence). Trimming cost V 1 base and J 0 bases, with 16 bases left between them. The CDR3 is 18 amino acids. CDR3 in DNA: TGTGCCAGCAGCTTAGGACAGTATGAACGCGGCTCTGGAAACACCATATATTTT. Translated, it gives CASSLGQYERGSGNTIYF.

A few counts support this clone. The rearrangement links TRBV30 to TRBJ2-5; the D gene is possibly TRBD2 (5 bases). The germline V gene has CDR1 GTSNPN and CDR2 SVGIG (reference sequence). The CDR3 has 15 amino acids. V lost 3 bases and J 5 bases, leaving 19 bases between the germline ends. This CDR3 is CAWRPSPAERETQYF. CDR3 DNA sequence: TGTGCCTGGAGGCCTAGCCCAGCGGAACGGGAGACCCAGTACTTC. Drawing the rest from reference TRBV30 and TRBJ2-5, the complete variable domain is SQTIHQWPATLVQPVGSPLSLECTVEGTSNPNLYWYRQAAGRGLQLLFYSVGIGQISSEVPQNLSASRPQDRQFILSSKKLLLSDSGFYLCAWRPSPAERETQYFGPGTRLLVL.

V and J are TRBV19 and TRBJ1-4; a weak D match, TRBD1 (5 bases). The CDR3 extends over 13 amino acids. V was cut by 4 bases and J by 8 bases, with 11 bases left in between. Per germline, CDR1 LNHDA and CDR2 SQIVND (reference sequence). CDR3 region: CASSTQRGEKLFF. Here the CDR3 DNA reads TGTGCCAGTAGTACTCAACGGGGGGAAAAACTGTTTTTT.

CDR3 bases: TGTGCCAGCAGCGCGAGGGGGCCAGATACGCAGTATTTT. Protein sequence: CASSARGPDTQYF. The gene calls are TRBV6-5 and TRBJ2-3; 7 bases map to TRBD1. V dropped 6 bases and J dropped 4; count of bases not matched to a gene: 4. The CDR3 is made up of 13 amino acids. The germline V gene has CDR1 MNHEY and CDR2 SVGAGI.